One sample yielded the 26 T cell receptor beta chains listed below, sequenced in a study of T cell changes during pregnancy in multiple sclerosis. Assay used: immunoSEQ multiplex PCR; TCRdb lists only in-frame clones, some missing. The sample holds about 100,000 clones; 92% are singletons and the top ten take around 2.1%. Sequenced here: peripheral blood, sampled after pregnancy. The receptors originated from a female donor with multiple sclerosis, enrolled in a pregnancy study.

V is TRBV2 and J is TRBJ1-3, with 8 bases fitting TRBD1. The CDR3 contains 15 residues. Unmatched junction bases numbered 8, after V lost 8 bases and J lost 2 bases. Germline assignment: CDR1 SNHLY and CDR2 FYNNEI. The CDR3 region has the DNA TGTGCCAGCGAGGTTGGACAGGGTCCTGGAAACACCATATATTTT. Translated: CASEVGQGPGNTIYF.

The chain is built from TRBV5-1 and TRBJ1-1; a possible D gene is TRBD1 (5 bases). The CDR3 loop spans 15 amino acids. Trimming took 5 bases from V and 0 from J, leaving 14 bases between them. The V gene's germline CDR1 is SGHRS and CDR2 YFSETQ. The CDR3 DNA reads TGCGCCAGCAGAGAACCGGGGGTCATGAACACTGAAGCTTTCTTT. This translates into CASREPGVMNTEAFF.

J is TRBJ2-7 and V is TRBV5-1; TRBD1 is a possible D gene (7 bases). The V gene's germline CDR1 is SGHRS and CDR2 YFSETQ. The CDR3 consists of 15 residues. V was shortened by 3 bases and J by 1 base, with 14 bases between the two germline ends. The CDR3 region has the DNA TGCGCCAGCAGCTCGGGGGACAGTCGGTCCTACGAGCAGTACTTC. The encoded protein is CASSSGDSRSYEQYF.

This rearrangement joins TRBV11-3 to TRBJ2-7, with D perhaps matching TRBD1 (5 bases). Trimming stripped 1 base from V and 5 bases from J, with 12 bases between. From germline, CDR1 is SGHNT and CDR2 YENEEA. The CDR3 spans 14 residues. The CDR3 DNA follows: TGTGCCAGCAGCTTAGTTGCAGGGCGCAACGAGCAGTACTTC. As protein: CASSLVAGRNEQYF.

The chain has TRBV7-9 and TRBJ1-3, with TRBD1 as a possible D gene (6 bases). Per germline, CDR1 SEHNR and CDR2 FQNEAQ (reference sequence). V lost 1 base and J 2 bases, leaving 9 bases between the germline ends. The CDR3 consists of 15 residues. Here the CDR3 reads CASSLDGGPGNTIYF. DNA for the CDR3: TGTGCCAGCAGCTTAGACGGGGGGCCTGGAAACACCATATATTTT. The variable domain in full, completed from reference TRBV7-9 and TRBJ1-3, reads DTGVSQNPRHKITKRGQNVTFRCDPISEHNRLYWYRQTLGQGPEFLTYFQNEAQLEKSRLLSDRFSAERPKGSFSTLEIQRTEQGDSAMYLCASSLDGGPGNTIYFGEGSWLTVV.

The CDR3 DNA reads TGCGCCAGCAGCCTGACGACAGGGGCGGAAGATACGCAGTATTTT. Amino acids: CASSLTTGAEDTQYF. V is TRBV5-1 and J is TRBJ2-3, with 8 bases lining up with TRBD1. Per the germline V gene, CDR1 is SGHRS and CDR2 is YFSETQ. The CDR3 sequence is 15 residues long. V shed 4 bases and J 5 bases; nucleotides not matched to a gene: 9.

The J gene is TRBJ2-1, the V gene TRBV15; 8 nucleotides agree with TRBD2. Unmatched junction bases numbered 6, after V lost 2 bases and J lost 0 bases. This CDR3 has 17 residues. Germline loops: CDR1 LNHNV, CDR2 YYDKDF (reference sequence). The CDR3 DNA reads TGTGCCACCAGCAGAATTCCAAGCGGGAGCTCCTACAATGAGCAGTTCTTC. As protein: CATSRIPSGSSYNEQFF.

The rearrangement joins TRBV28 to TRBJ1-5; D unclear. CDR3 length: 13 amino acids. CDR1 and CDR2 from the germline V gene are MDHEN and SYDVKM. V shed 1 base and J shed 6 bases, with 7 bases lying between them. DNA of the CDR3: TGTGCCAGCAGTTTATCAGGAGGTCAGCCCCAGCATTTT. Translated: CASSLSGGQPQHF.

This clone was picked up one time. V and J are TRBV9 and TRBJ2-7; TRBD2 might be the D (5 bases). V lost 4 bases, J lost 7 bases, and 15 bases lay in between. Germline lookup yields CDR1 SGDLS and CDR2 YYNGEE. CDR3 length: 13 residues. The chain's CDR3 is CASSPSLRGEQYF. The CDR3 coding sequence is TGTGCCAGCAGCCCTTCCCTCCGCGGGGAGCAGTACTTC.

The genes are TRBV6-4 and TRBJ1-2; 7 bases are a match to TRBD1. CDR1 and CDR2 from the germline V gene are MRHNA and SNTAGT. The CDR3 contains 15 residues. V lost 4 bases, J lost 4 bases, and 9 bases stayed unmatched. The CDR3 sequence: CASSVYRGAIYGYTF. Written as DNA, the CDR3 is TGTGCCAGCAGTGTCTACAGGGGTGCAATCTATGGCTACACCTTC.

This chain connects TRBV9 to TRBJ1-2; TRBD1 matches 8 bases. This CDR3 has 13 amino acids. V lost 4 bases, J lost 4 bases, and 3 bases stayed unmatched. CDR1 is SGDLS, CDR2 YYNGEE, per germline. This CDR3 is CASSFTGGYGYTF. The CDR3, as DNA: TGTGCCAGCAGCTTTACAGGGGGCTATGGCTACACCTTC.

The chain combines TRBV7-9 with TRBJ1-6; D is possibly TRBD1 (5 bases). From germline, CDR1 is SEHNR and CDR2 FQNEAQ (reference sequence). With 5 bases removed from V and 3 bases from J, the gap between germline ends came to 5 bases. The CDR3 totals 13 residues. Here the CDR3 DNA reads TGTGCCAGCAGCACAGGCTATAATTCACCCCTCCACTTT. Translating it yields CASSTGYNSPLHF.

In its sample, this clone was seen once. The chain combines TRBV4-1 with TRBJ2-4; TRBD2 aligns across 7 bases. Germline CDR1 reads MGHRA; CDR2 reads YSYEKL. The CDR3 has 18 residues. Trimming cost V 0 bases and J 1 base; bases outside gene matches: 9. For the CDR3, the DNA is TGCGCCAGCAGCCAAGATAGCCCTCCACTAGCGGCCAAAAACATTCAGTACTTC. Its translation is CASSQDSPPLAAKNIQYF.

The chain combines TRBV13 with TRBJ2-7; possibly TRBD1 for D (8 bases). CDR3 size: 18 residues. Deletions cut 3 bases from V and 6 bases from J, with 27 bases between. The germline gives CDR1 PRHDT, CDR2 FYEKMQ (reference sequence). Written as DNA, the CDR3 is TGTGCCAGCAGCTTCCAAGGCTTTTCTGGACAGGGAGGGGTCGAGCAGTACTTC. As protein: CASSFQGFSGQGGVEQYF. The full variable domain, with the rest looked up from reference TRBV13 and TRBJ2-7, is AAGVIQSPRHLIKEKRETATLKCYPIPRHDTVYWYQQGPGQDPQFLISFYEKMQSDKGSIPDRFSAQQFSDYHSELNMSSLELGDSALYFCASSFQGFSGQGGVEQYFGPGTRLTVT.

In its sample, this clone was seen once. The V call is TRBV7-2, the J call TRBJ1-6, with 9 bases aligning to TRBD1. Germline assignment: CDR1 SGHTA and CDR2 FQGNSA. V lost 5 bases, J lost 11 bases, and 16 bases stayed unmatched. The CDR3 length is 17 residues. CDR3 nucleotides: TGTGCCAGCAGCCCCGACTTACAGGGGGCAAGGTGGCCACCCCTCCACTTT. This codes for CASSPDLQGARWPPLHF.

CDR3 residues: CASSYSLGTTGGELFF. In DNA form, the CDR3 reads TGTGCCAGCAGTTACTCGCTCGGGACAACTGGGGGGGAGCTGTTTTTT. The chain joins TRBV6-6 to TRBJ2-2, with a tentative D call TRBD1 (6 bases). The germline V gene encodes CDR1 MNHNY and CDR2 SVGAGI (reference sequence). Trimming cost V 0 bases and J 8 bases, with 16 bases left between them. This CDR3 is 16 amino acids long.

V and J are TRBV5-1 and TRBJ2-3; 12 nucleotides line up with TRBD2. The germline CDR1 and CDR2 sequences are SGHRS and YFSETQ. This CDR3 is built from 17 residues. V shed 0 bases and J 2 bases; nucleotides not matched to a gene: 4. In DNA form, the CDR3 reads TGCGCCAGCAGCTTGGCCGGACTAGCGGGGATCACAGATACGCAGTATTTT. Translated, it gives CASSLAGLAGITDTQYF. Using reference TRBV5-1 and TRBJ2-3 for the parts outside the CDR3, the full variable domain is KAGVTQTPRYLIKTRGQQVTLSCSPISGHRSVSWYQQTPGQGLQFLFEYFSETQRNKGNFPGRFSGRQFSNSRSEMNVSTLELGDSALYLCASSLAGLAGITDTQYFGPGTRLTVL.

In its sample, this clone was seen once. This rearrangement joins TRBV11-3 to TRBJ1-3, with D uncertain. V lost 8 bases and J lost 1, with 12 bases in between. This CDR3 comprises 14 residues. Germline V gene data show CDR1 as SGHNT and CDR2 as YENEEA. Here the CDR3 DNA reads TGTGCCAGCGGTTTGCGGGGTTCTGGAAACACCATATATTTT. Translated, it gives CASGLRGSGNTIYF.

V and J are TRBV7-7 and TRBJ2-7; tentative D call: TRBD1 (6 bases). This CDR3 spans 12 amino acids. V was clipped by 5 bases and J by 6 bases, with 11 bases between them. The V gene's germline CDR1 is SSHAT and CDR2 FNYEAQ (reference sequence). The CDR3 nucleotides are TGTGCCAGCAGCCCAGGACAGCGCGAGCAGTACTTC. Residues: CASSPGQREQYF.

V gene TRBV19 combines with J gene TRBJ1-2; 7 bases match TRBD1. CDR1 LNHDA and CDR2 SQIVND come from the germline V gene (reference sequence). The length of the CDR3 is 14 residues. Trimming at V came to 5 bases and at J to 3 bases, leaving 6 bases not matched to a gene. CDR3 DNA sequence: TGTGCCAGTAGTCCGACAGGGTGGGACTATGGCTACACCTTC. Translating gives CASSPTGWDYGYTF.

The CDR3 DNA follows: TGTGCCAGCAGCACGGGACAGGGTTACTACGAGCAGTACTTC. Encoded protein: CASSTGQGYYEQYF. The rearrangement links TRBV11-3 to TRBJ2-7, with 9 bases lining up with TRBD1. Germline trimming cut 5 bases from V and 3 bases from J; bases unmatched to any gene: 5. Germline lookup yields CDR1 SGHNT and CDR2 YENEEA. This CDR3 spans 14 amino acids.

The chain links TRBV5-6 to TRBJ1-1; D unclear. Germline V gene data show CDR1 as SGHDT and CDR2 as YYEEEE. The CDR3 extends over 14 amino acids. Trimming took off 0 bases at V and 2 bases at J, with 8 bases between the two ends. CDR3 protein: CASSLGRINTEAFF. CDR3 DNA sequence: TGTGCCAGCAGCTTGGGGCGGATTAACACTGAAGCTTTCTTT.

This chain connects TRBV13 to TRBJ1-1; D unclear. The CDR3 length is 14 residues. Trimming pared 0 bases from V and 4 bases from J, leaving 9 bases between. Per germline, CDR1 PRHDT and CDR2 FYEKMQ (reference sequence). The CDR3 DNA is TGTGCCAGCAGCTTAGGGCCAGGATTCACTGAAGCTTTCTTT. Its translation: CASSLGPGFTEAFF.

The genes are TRBV5-1 and TRBJ2-7; a possible D gene is TRBD2 (6 bases). The CDR3 has 14 amino acids. Germline V lookup: CDR1 SGHRS, CDR2 YFSETQ. V was pared by 3 bases and J by 0 bases, with 10 bases between. The CDR3 loop reads CASSSAGYSYEQYF. CDR3 bases: TGCGCCAGCAGCTCAGCGGGTTACTCCTACGAGCAGTACTTC.

This clone is a singleton in its sample. The CDR3: CASSPDRGQDGYTF. The CDR3 DNA follows: TGCGCCAGCAGCCCTGACAGGGGGCAGGATGGCTACACCTTC. The rearrangement joins TRBV5-1 to TRBJ1-2, with TRBD1 identical over 10 bases. The V gene's germline CDR1 is SGHRS and CDR2 YFSETQ. This CDR3 comprises 14 residues. J gave up 6 bases and V 4 bases, and 6 bases lay outside the gene matches. The full variable domain, in which reference TRBV5-1 and TRBJ1-2 provide the parts outside the CDR3, is KAGVTQTPRYLIKTRGQQVTLSCSPISGHRSVSWYQQTPGQGLQFLFEYFSETQRNKGNFPGRFSGRQFSNSRSEMNVSTLELGDSALYLCASSPDRGQDGYTFGSGTRLTVV.

The CDR3, as DNA: TGTGCCAGCAGTTTAAGTGCAGGGGCGGAATTCGAGCAGTACTTC. Translated, it gives CASSLSAGAEFEQYF. This rearrangement joins TRBV6-5 to TRBJ2-7; D possibly corresponds to TRBD1 (6 bases). CDR3 size: 15 residues. Trimming cost V 4 bases and J 6 bases, with 19 bases left between them. CDR1 is MNHEY and CDR2 is SVGAGI in the germline V gene.